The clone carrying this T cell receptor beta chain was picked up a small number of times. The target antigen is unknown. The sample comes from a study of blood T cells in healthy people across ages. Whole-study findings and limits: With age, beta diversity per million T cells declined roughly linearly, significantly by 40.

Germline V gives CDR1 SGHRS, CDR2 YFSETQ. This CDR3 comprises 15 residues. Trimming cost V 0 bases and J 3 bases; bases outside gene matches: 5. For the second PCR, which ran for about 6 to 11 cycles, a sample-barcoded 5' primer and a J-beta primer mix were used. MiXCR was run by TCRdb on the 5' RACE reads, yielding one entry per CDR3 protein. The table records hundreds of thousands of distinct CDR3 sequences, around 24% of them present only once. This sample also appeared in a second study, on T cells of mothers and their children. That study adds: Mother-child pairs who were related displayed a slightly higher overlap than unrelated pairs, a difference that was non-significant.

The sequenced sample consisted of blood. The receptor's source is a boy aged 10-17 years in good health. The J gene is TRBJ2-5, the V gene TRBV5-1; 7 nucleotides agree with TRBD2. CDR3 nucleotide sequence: TGCGCCAGCAGCTTGGCCTGGACTAGGGAAGAGACCCAGTACTTC. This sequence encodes CASSLAWTREETQYF.